Following are 16 T cell receptor beta chains from one sample sequenced in a study of cytomegalovirus exposure and HLA in healthy donors. Repertoires were generated with immunoSEQ multiplex PCR, while TCRdb's copy carries only in-frame clones and drops some. Of under 200,000 clones listed, 70% to 90% are singletons. Sequences were obtained from PBMCs. These TCRs come from a woman aged 18-29 years in good health and CMV-seronegative.

The chain couples TRBV7-8 to TRBJ2-1, with 8 bases matching TRBD2. This CDR3 spans 20 amino acids. CDR1 and CDR2 (germline): SGHVS, FQNEAQ. The junction had 13 bases not matched to a gene; V was cut back by 0 bases and J by 0 bases. CDR3 sequence (DNA): TGTGCCAGCAGCTTAGCGCTCTTGGGGGTAGCGGGGAGCTCCTACAATGAGCAGTTCTTC. Protein product: CASSLALLGVAGSSYNEQFF.

This clone was seen once. The chain employs TRBV28 and TRBJ2-7; no clear D. The CDR3 is 16 amino acids. Trimming removed 3 bases from V and 1 base from J, with 16 bases in between. Germline values: CDR1 MDHEN, CDR2 SYDVKM. The CDR3, as DNA: TGTGCCAGCAGTTTGATACTCGGGTCGCCGTCCTACGAGCAGTACTTC. It encodes CASSLILGSPSYEQYF.

CDR3 sequence (DNA): TGTGCCAGCAGTGTTGAGGTCACCTCTGGAAACACCATATATTTT. Protein product: CASSVEVTSGNTIYF. The V call is TRBV6-1, the J call TRBJ1-3; no definite D call. Germline CDR1 and CDR2: MNHNS and SASEGT. The V gene lost 4 bases and the J gene lost 0 bases, with 10 bases spanning the gap. The CDR3 is made up of 15 amino acids.

The V and J genes are TRBV30 and TRBJ2-3, with D maybe TRBD1 (5 bases). Per germline, CDR1 GTSNPN and CDR2 SVGIG (reference sequence). Trimming cost V 2 bases and J 6 bases, with 12 bases left between them. The CDR3 is 13 amino acids. DNA of the CDR3: TGTGCCTGGAGTAAAGGGGCGGACGATACGCAGTATTTT. Residues: CAWSKGADDTQYF.

This chain connects TRBV29-1 to TRBJ2-7, with 9 bases that match TRBD1. Germline assignment: CDR1 SQVTM and CDR2 ANQGSEA. The CDR3 consists of 13 residues. The ends lost 6 bases at V and 4 bases at J; junction bases unmatched: 7. CDR3 region: CSVRGTGIYEQYF. In DNA form, the CDR3 reads TGCAGCGTACGAGGGACAGGGATTTACGAGCAGTACTTC.

The chain links TRBV6-1 to TRBJ2-1; TRBD1 might be the D (6 bases). Looked up from germline, CDR1 is MNHNS and CDR2 is SASEGT. The CDR3 runs to 18 residues. The ends were cut back, 0 bases at V and 0 bases at J, with 15 bases in the middle. The CDR3 nucleotides read TGTGCCAGCAGTGAAGCAGGGCAGGGGACGAGCTCCTACAATGAGCAGTTCTTC. This gives the protein CASSEAGQGTSSYNEQFF.

The chain joins TRBV2 to TRBJ1-5, with a tentative D call TRBD1 (5 bases). This CDR3 has 16 amino acids. CDR1 SNHLY and CDR2 FYNNEI come from the germline V gene. The V and J ends lost 4 bases and 0 bases respectively, with 13 bases between them. The CDR3, as DNA: TGTGCCAGCAGTGGCCCTGGGGGGGGTAGCAATCAGCCCCAGCATTTT. It yields the protein CASSGPGGGSNQPQHF.

Written as DNA, the CDR3 is TGTGCCAGCAGCTTACAGGGCCGAAATCAGCCCCAGCATTTT. This sequence encodes CASSLQGRNQPQHF. V usage is TRBV5-5 and J usage is TRBJ1-5; TRBD1 is a possible D gene (6 bases). V dropped 2 bases and J dropped 4 bases, with 10 bases sitting between them. CDR1 is SGHKS and CDR2 is YYEKEE in the germline V gene (reference sequence). The CDR3 consists of 14 residues. Full variable domain (missing parts from reference TRBV5-5 and TRBJ1-5): DAGVTQSPTHLIKTRGQQVTLRCSPISGHKSVSWYQQVLGQGPQFIFQYYEKEERGRGNFPDRFSARQFPNYSSELNVNALLLGDSALYLCASSLQGRNQPQHFGDGTRLSIL.

The V and J genes are TRBV6-1 and TRBJ1-1, with a possible D match to TRBD1 (6 bases). Trimming stripped 8 bases from V and 2 bases from J, with 18 bases between. Germline V gives CDR1 MNHNS, CDR2 SASEGT. This CDR3 region has 15 residues. The CDR3: CASWKIPQGNTEAFF. CDR3 DNA sequence: TGTGCCAGCTGGAAGATCCCACAGGGTAACACTGAAGCTTTCTTT.

The chain couples TRBV6-5 to TRBJ2-6; D is perhaps TRBD1 (5 bases). Trimming pared 7 bases from V and 4 bases from J, leaving 14 bases between. The germline V gene encodes CDR1 MNHEY and CDR2 SVGAGI. The CDR3 is 15 amino acids. Written as DNA, the CDR3 is TGTGCCAGCACCTACCAAGGGGCCGGGGCCAACGTCCTGACTTTC. Protein product: CASTYQGAGANVLTF.

The chain recombines TRBV2 with TRBJ1-1; no definite D call. The V and J ends lost 8 bases and 0 bases respectively, with 10 bases between them. Germline-derived CDR1 and CDR2 are SNHLY and FYNNEI. This CDR3 is 13 amino acids long. CDR3 sequence (DNA): TGTGCCAGCTTGAAAGAGGTGAACACTGAAGCTTTCTTT. It yields the protein CASLKEVNTEAFF.

The rearrangement links TRBV10-3 to TRBJ1-4, with TRBD1 matching over 9 bases. CDR3 length equals 16 residues. J gave up 6 bases and V 6 bases, and 11 bases lay outside the gene matches. CDR1 and CDR2 from the germline V gene are ENHRY and SYGVKD. For the CDR3, the DNA is TGTGCCATCAGCCCAGGACAGGGGATTGCCGATGAAAAACTGTTTTTT. Translating gives CAISPGQGIADEKLFF.

The gene calls are TRBV7-9 and TRBJ2-1; D is uncertain. The V gene lost 2 bases and the J gene lost 3 bases, with 11 bases spanning the gap. This CDR3 is built from 15 residues. Germline V CDR1 and CDR2: SEHNR, FQNEAQ (reference sequence). The CDR3 DNA is TGTGCCAGCAGCTTATCCGCTATTATCTACAATGAGCAGTTCTTC. It yields the protein CASSLSAIIYNEQFF. Filled out from reference TRBV7-9 and TRBJ2-1, the complete variable domain reads DTGVSQNPRHKITKRGQNVTFRCDPISEHNRLYWYRQTLGQGPEFLTYFQNEAQLEKSRLLSDRFSAERPKGSFSTLEIQRTEQGDSAMYLCASSLSAIIYNEQFFGPGTRLTVL.

CDR3 in amino acids: CASSPDPGTIYEQYF. CDR3 DNA: TGTGCCAGCTCACCAGATCCGGGAACCATTTACGAGCAGTACTTC. The chain combines TRBV18 with TRBJ2-7; D possibly corresponds to TRBD2 (5 bases). Germline loops: CDR1 KGHSH, CDR2 LQKENI. The length of the CDR3 is 15 residues. Trimming shortened V by 2 bases and J by 4 bases, and 15 bases separated the two germline ends.

The V gene is TRBV19, the J gene TRBJ1-2; TRBD1 is a possible D gene (5 bases). The germline V gene encodes CDR1 LNHDA and CDR2 SQIVND (reference sequence). The CDR3 has 15 residues. V was cut by 3 bases and J by 2 bases, with 13 bases left in between. The CDR3 reads CASSIVLGRNYGYTF. The DNA of the CDR3 is TGTGCCAGTAGTATTGTCCTGGGGCGGAACTATGGCTACACCTTC. Full variable domain (remainder filled in from reference TRBV19 and TRBJ1-2): DGGITQSPKYLFRKEGQNVTLSCEQNLNHDAMYWYRQDPGQGLRLIYYSQIVNDFQKGDIAEGYSVSREKKESFPLTVTSAQKNPTAFYLCASSIVLGRNYGYTFGSGTRLTVV.

V and J are TRBV27 and TRBJ2-7, with D perhaps TRBD1 (6 bases). The CDR3 extends over 15 amino acids. The germline V gene encodes CDR1 MNHEY and CDR2 SMNVEV (reference sequence). V lost 4 bases and J 4 bases, leaving 17 bases between the germline ends. The chain's CDR3 is CASSSAPGTNYEQYF. The CDR3 nucleotides are TGTGCCAGCAGTTCCGCCCCGGGGACAAATTACGAGCAGTACTTC.